This TCR beta chain stems from a study of T cells in Graves' hyperthyroidism and ophthalmopathy. Orbital computed tomography, thyroid ultrasound, serum thyroxine and TRAb, and clinical symptoms together informed the diagnoses. This CDR3 has 13 amino acids. V was pared by 5 bases and J by 3 bases, with 11 bases between. Per germline, CDR1 MNHEY and CDR2 SVGEGT. From RNA transcripts, TCR beta CDR3 regions were amplified. The HTBI primer set served for first-round RT-PCR of the TCR CDR3. Using its own MiXCR run on the multiplex PCR reads, TCRdb lists one record per CDR3 protein. This table has 330,000 or so distinct CDR3 sequences, around 18% appearing once.

The TCR comes from a woman aged 35 to 49 with Graves' ophthalmopathy. The chain couples TRBV6-2 or TRBV6-3 to TRBJ2-7, with D unclear. Sequenced material: blood. The CDR3 region has the DNA TGTGCCAGCAGTCTACCCCGGAGCTACGAGCAGTACTTC. Translation: CASSLPRSYEQYF.